A single sample is the source of the 17 T cell receptor beta chains below, sequenced in a study (dated by TCRdb to between 2014 and 2017). The library was generated by 5' RACE. Reads for this sample came from an Illumina MiSeq. The public reads were reanalyzed by TCRdb: fastp trimming at Q25, MiXCR alignment, in-frame beta chains only. CDR3 protein sequences are deduplicated, and each keeps its most common genes and DNA. The sample table shows over 50,000 distinct CDR3 sequences, and over 20% are seen once. The ten largest clones capture 3.2% of the sample. What was sequenced was tumor-infiltrating naive CD4+ T cells sorted from the breast tumor. The sample's cell subset or site label, decoded: naive CD4+ T cells, CD4+CD45RA+CD25-. The receptors come from a female donor with breast cancer.

This clonotype appeared a few times. This chain joins TRBV5-6 and TRBJ1-6; D is undetermined. Germline V gene lookup returns CDR1 SGHDT and CDR2 YYEEEE. V shed 4 bases and J shed 6 bases, with 11 bases lying between them. The CDR3 runs to 14 residues. This CDR3 reads CASSLLSLNSPLHF. The CDR3 DNA is TGTGCCAGCAGCCTTCTGAGCCTTAATTCACCCCTCCACTTT.

The table lists this clonotype with a few counts. The chain couples TRBV20-1 to TRBJ2-5; 9 bases fit TRBD1. This CDR3 region has 14 residues. V lost 2 bases to trimming and J lost 5 bases; unmatched junction nucleotides: 6. The germline CDR1 and CDR2 sequences are DFQATT and SNEGSKA (reference sequence). The CDR3 DNA sequence: TGCAGTGCTAGACAAACAGGGGGCAGGGAGACCCAGTACTTC. Amino acid sequence: CSARQTGGRETQYF.

A word on this clonotype: In this CDR3 the conserved last residue, phenylalanine or tryptophan, is missing, so a read error is likely. The chain recombines TRBV6-6 with TRBJ1-6; weak D call: TRBD1 (5 bases). The V end lost 5 bases, the J end lost 8 bases, and 16 bases lay between the germline ends. CDR3 length: 15 amino acids. The V gene's germline CDR1 is MNHNY and CDR2 SVGAGI (reference sequence). The CDR3 sequence: CASSSSGGNDSPLHY. In DNA, the CDR3 is TGTGCCAGCAGTAGTTCCGGGGGTAATGATTCACCCCTCCACTAT.

This clonotype turned up a few times. The chain recombines TRBV10-3 with TRBJ2-5; TRBD1 matches 7 bases. The V and J ends lost 5 bases and 5 bases, in that order; junction bases with no gene match: 2. The germline V gene has CDR1 ENHRY and CDR2 SYGVKD. The CDR3 is 12 amino acids. CDR3 DNA sequence: TGTGCCATCAGTTCCAGGGGGGAGACCCAGTACTTC. It specifies CAISSRGETQYF.

This clonotype was found a few times. The chain uses TRBV6-5 and TRBJ2-3; tentatively, D is TRBD1 (5 bases). Per the germline V gene, CDR1 is MNHEY and CDR2 is SVGAGI. V shed 4 bases and J shed 2 bases, with 7 bases lying between them. The length of the CDR3 is 13 residues. CDR3 DNA sequence: TGTGCCAGCAGTTTGACAGCCACAGATACGCAGTATTTT. Protein: CASSLTATDTQYF.

Many counts were recorded for this clonotype. In nucleotides, the CDR3 is TGCGCCAGCAGCTTGGCAGCCGAGGGTACCGGGGAGCTGTTTTTT. Translated: CASSLAAEGTGELFF. The V call is TRBV5-1, the J call TRBJ2-2; TRBD2 is a possible D gene (5 bases). V was shortened by 0 bases and J by 5 bases, with 11 bases between the two germline ends. Germline V CDR1 and CDR2: SGHRS, YFSETQ. The CDR3 loop spans 15 amino acids.

The chain couples TRBV5-1 to TRBJ2-5; D is perhaps TRBD2 (5 bases). There are 13 residues in the CDR3. Germline V lookup: CDR1 SGHRS, CDR2 YFSETQ. V lost 3 bases and J 5 bases, leaving 11 bases between the germline ends. CDR3 region: CASSYARGETQYF. In nucleotides, the CDR3 is TGCGCCAGCAGCTACGCCAGAGGGGAGACCCAGTACTTC.

Many counts were recorded for this clonotype. The chain links TRBV5-1 to TRBJ2-1, with 9 bases that match TRBD2. CDR3 length equals 15 residues. Germline values: CDR1 SGHRS, CDR2 YFSETQ. J was trimmed by 3 bases and V by 6 bases; bases with no gene match: 7. The CDR3 sequence: CASTIAGELYNEQFF. DNA for the CDR3: TGCGCCAGCACCATAGCGGGAGAGCTCTACAATGAGCAGTTCTTC. The variable domain in full, with the rest retrieved from reference TRBV5-1 and TRBJ2-1, is KAGVTQTPRYLIKTRGQQVTLSCSPISGHRSVSWYQQTPGQGLQFLFEYFSETQRNKGNFPGRFSGRQFSNSRSEMNVSTLELGDSALYLCASTIAGELYNEQFFGPGTRLTVL.

Notes on this clonotype: Being one base from a much bigger clone, this may be a read error. The chain is built from TRBV11-3 and TRBJ2-5, with D possibly being TRBD2 (5 bases). The CDR3 spans 13 residues. From germline, CDR1 is SGHNT and CDR2 YENEEA. The CDR3 DNA is TGTGCCTGCAGCTTAAACCGGGGTGGGACCCAGTACTTC. This gives the protein CACSLNRGGTQYF.

The chain joins TRBV7-2 to TRBJ2-7, with D possibly TRBD1 on 5 matching bases. Per the germline V gene, CDR1 is SGHTA and CDR2 is FQGNSA. The CDR3 spans 16 residues. With 0 bases removed from V and 2 bases from J, the gap between germline ends came to 14 bases. Here the CDR3 DNA reads TGTGCCAGCAGCTTAGCGGTTGGGGCGAACACCTACGAGCAGTACTTC. This translates into CASSLAVGANTYEQYF.

The chain combines TRBV12-3 or TRBV12-4 with TRBJ1-3; D call uncertain. This CDR3 spans 16 amino acids. Trimming left V 6 bases short and J 3 bases short, with 18 bases between. Here the CDR3 reads CASSRETLMGGNTIYF. The CDR3 nucleotides read TGTGCCAGCAGCCGAGAGACGCTAATGGGTGGAAACACCATATATTTT.

This clonotype was picked up many times. The genes are TRBV6-5 and TRBJ1-1, with unresolved D. Per germline, CDR1 MNHEY and CDR2 SVGAGI. CDR3 length equals 14 residues. Trimming cost V 2 bases and J 2 bases, with 9 bases left between them. In nucleotides, the CDR3 is TGTGCCAGCAGTTACAACTACCGCAACACTGAAGCTTTCTTT. The encoded protein is CASSYNYRNTEAFF.

Many counts were recorded for this clonotype. The rearrangement uses TRBV24-1 and TRBJ1-2, with D uncertain. CDR1 is KGHDR and CDR2 is SFDVKD in the germline V gene. The V end lost 3 bases, the J end lost 0 bases, and 10 bases lay between the germline ends. The CDR3 is 15 amino acids. The CDR3 bases are TGTGCCACCAGTGATCAGGCGACCGCTAACTATGGCTACACCTTC. Amino acid sequence: CATSDQATANYGYTF.

The rearrangement links TRBV7-9 to TRBJ2-1, with 12 nucleotides matching TRBD2. Trimming cost V 3 bases and J 7 bases; bases outside gene matches: 10. Germline V lookup: CDR1 SEHNR, CDR2 FQNEAQ (reference sequence). The CDR3 consists of 17 residues. The CDR3 is CASSLRTSGTTGNEQFF. The CDR3 nucleotides are TGTGCCAGCAGCTTGAGGACTAGCGGGACTACAGGGAATGAGCAGTTCTTC.

This clonotype was seen at least ten times. This sequence joins TRBV5-1 and TRBJ1-1, with D possibly matching TRBD1 (6 bases). Germline V CDR1 and CDR2: SGHRS, YFSETQ. V lost 5 bases and J lost 1, with 12 bases in between. CDR3 length equals 14 residues. The CDR3 DNA reads as TGCGCCAGCAGGGAACAGGGATCGAACACTGAAGCTTTCTTT. It specifies CASREQGSNTEAFF. The full variable domain, completed using reference TRBV5-1 and TRBJ1-1, is KAGVTQTPRYLIKTRGQQVTLSCSPISGHRSVSWYQQTPGQGLQFLFEYFSETQRNKGNFPGRFSGRQFSNSRSEMNVSTLELGDSALYLCASREQGSNTEAFFGQGTRLTVV.

The rearrangement links TRBV5-3 to TRBJ1-2; TRBD1 might be the D (5 bases). TRBV5-3 is identified as an open reading frame with a role that is uncertain. The CDR3 is 14 residues long. The V gene lost 4 bases and the J gene lost 1 base, with 11 bases spanning the gap. CDR3 loop: CARSPDSLNYGYTF. The CDR3 region has the DNA TGTGCCAGAAGCCCCGACAGCCTTAACTATGGCTACACCTTC.

This clonotype occurred a few times. The rearrangement joins TRBV9 to TRBJ2-1, with 8 bases fitting TRBD1. The V segment lost 6 bases and the J segment 6 bases; nucleotides outside the gene matches: 11. The CDR3 runs 15 residues. Looked up from germline, CDR1 is SGDLS and CDR2 is YYNGEE. CDR3 in amino acids: CASTRGQVVVNEQFF. The CDR3, as DNA: TGTGCCAGCACCCGGGGACAGGTGGTGGTCAATGAGCAGTTCTTC.